This T cell receptor (beta chain) is drawn from a study of T cells in Graves' hyperthyroidism and ophthalmopathy. With V trimmed by 5 bases and J by 4 bases, 6 bases remained unmatched. The CDR3 has 14 amino acids. In germline, CDR1 is LNHNV, CDR2 YYDKDF (reference sequence). RNA transcripts served as the template for amplifying TCR beta CDR3 regions. Using the HTBI primer set, a first-round RT-PCR was run on the TCR CDR3. TCRdb fed the multiplex PCR reads into MiXCR, producing one record per CDR3 protein. Among approximately 530,000 distinct CDR3 sequences listed, roughly a sixth were seen once. The sequenced material came from blood. The genes are TRBV15 and TRBJ2-7; 9 bases align to TRBD1. The clonotype was recovered from a woman aged 18-29 years with Graves' hyperthyroidism. CDR3 in DNA: TGTGCCACCAGCGACCGGGACAGGGTATACGAGCAGTACTTC. The encoded protein is CATSDRDRVYEQYF.